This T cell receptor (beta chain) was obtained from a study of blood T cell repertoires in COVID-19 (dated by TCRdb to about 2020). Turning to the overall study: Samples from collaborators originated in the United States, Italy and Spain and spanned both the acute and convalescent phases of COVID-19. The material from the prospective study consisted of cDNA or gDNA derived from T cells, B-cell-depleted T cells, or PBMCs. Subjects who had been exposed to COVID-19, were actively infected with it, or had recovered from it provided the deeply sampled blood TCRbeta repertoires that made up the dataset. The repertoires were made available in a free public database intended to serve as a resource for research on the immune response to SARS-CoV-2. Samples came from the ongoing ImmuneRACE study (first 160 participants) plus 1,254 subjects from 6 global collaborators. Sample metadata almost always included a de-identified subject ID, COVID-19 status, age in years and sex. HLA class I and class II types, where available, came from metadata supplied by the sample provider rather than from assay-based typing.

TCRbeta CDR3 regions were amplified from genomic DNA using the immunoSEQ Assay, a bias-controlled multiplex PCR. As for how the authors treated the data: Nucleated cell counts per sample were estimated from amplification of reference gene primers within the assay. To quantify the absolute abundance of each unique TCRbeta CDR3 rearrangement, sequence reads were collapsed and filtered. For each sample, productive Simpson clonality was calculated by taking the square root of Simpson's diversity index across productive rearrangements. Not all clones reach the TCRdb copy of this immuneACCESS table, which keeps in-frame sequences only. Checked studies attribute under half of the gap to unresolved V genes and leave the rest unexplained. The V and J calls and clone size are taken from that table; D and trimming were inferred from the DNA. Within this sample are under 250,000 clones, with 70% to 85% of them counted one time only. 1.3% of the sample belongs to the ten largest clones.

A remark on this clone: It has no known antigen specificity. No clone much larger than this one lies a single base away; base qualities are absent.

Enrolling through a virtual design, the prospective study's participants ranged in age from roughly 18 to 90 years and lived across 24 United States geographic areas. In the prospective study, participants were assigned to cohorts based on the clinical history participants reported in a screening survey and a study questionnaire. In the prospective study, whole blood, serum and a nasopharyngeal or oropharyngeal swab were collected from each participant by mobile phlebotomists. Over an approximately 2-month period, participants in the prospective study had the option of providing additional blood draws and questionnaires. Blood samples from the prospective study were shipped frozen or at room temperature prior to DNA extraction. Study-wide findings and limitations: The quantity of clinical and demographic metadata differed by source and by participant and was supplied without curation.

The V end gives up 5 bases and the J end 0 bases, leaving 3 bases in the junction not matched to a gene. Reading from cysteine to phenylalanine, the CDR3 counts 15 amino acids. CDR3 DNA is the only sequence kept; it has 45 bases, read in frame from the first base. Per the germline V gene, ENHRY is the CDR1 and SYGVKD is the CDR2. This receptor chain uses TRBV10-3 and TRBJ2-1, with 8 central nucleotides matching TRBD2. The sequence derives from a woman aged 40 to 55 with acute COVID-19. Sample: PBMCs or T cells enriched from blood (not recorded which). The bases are TGTGCCATCAGTTTAGCGGGGAGCTCCTACAATGAGCAGTTCTTC. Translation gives CAISLAGSSYNEQFF.